This is a list of T cell receptor beta chains from one sample in a study of T cell responses to AZD1222 COVID-19 vaccine. The assay was immunoSEQ multiplex PCR, and TCRdb's table has in-frame clones only and misses some. The sample holds about 82,000 clones, 85% to 90% seen once. The starting material was peripheral blood, obtained on day 0 of AZD1222 vaccination. The receptors here all came from an adult in good health. Each CDR3 is given with its conserved first and last residue. The D gene is left open where the match is weak. A row's size may be missing; if present it is once, few, many or a size class.

j_call v_call d_call clone_size cdr3_nt cdr3_aa
TRBJ1-4 TRBV14 . . TGTGCCAGCAGCCAGGAGGCAAAACTGTTTTTT CASSQEAKLFF
TRBJ2-4 TRBV7-2 . . TGTGCCAGCAGCTTAGGGGGTCCGCAGGGCAAAAACATTCAGTACTTC CASSLGGPQGKNIQYF
TRBJ1-1 TRBV2 . . TGTGCCAGCAGTTTATTGGACACTGAAGCTTTCTTT CASSLLDTEAFF
TRBJ1-5 TRBV6-5 TRBD1 . TGTGCCAGCAGACGACAGGGTAGGGATCAGCCCCAGCATTTT CASRRQGRDQPQHF
TRBJ1-2 TRBV4-3 TRBD1 . TGCGCCAGCAGCCAAACATCCTCGGGGACAGGAGTTATCTATGGCTACACCTTC CASSQTSSGTGVIYGYTF
TRBJ1-1 TRBV6-5 TRBD1 . TGTGCCAGCAGTTCCCGACAGGGCTCTGAAGCTTTCTTT CASSSRQGSEAFF
TRBJ2-2 TRBV2 TRBD2 . TGTGCCAGCAGTGAAGGGCTCGGGGGGGCGGCCGGGGAGCTGTTTTTT CASSEGLGGAAGELFF
TRBJ1-1 TRBV11-2 TRBD1 . TGTGCCAGCCGGGACAGGGTGATGGTGGTGACTGAAGCTTTCTTT CASRDRVMVVTEAFF
TRBJ1-2 TRBV4-3 . . TGCGCCAGCAGCCAAGACCTGGTCGGGCAGGCCTATGGCTACACCTTC CASSQDLVGQAYGYTF
TRBJ2-1 TRBV18 . . TGTGCCAGCTCACAGGAACTTTGGGGAATGGAGAGCTACTACAATGAGCAGTTCTTC CASSQELWGMESYYNEQFF
TRBJ2-2 TRBV7-3 TRBD2 few TGTGCCAGCAGCTCTAGCGGGGGGGCAGCCACCGGGGAGCTGTTTTTT CASSSSGGAATGELFF
TRBJ2-4 TRBV19 . . TGTGCCAGTAGTAGTCCGGGAGATCGAAACATTCAGTACTTC CASSSPGDRNIQYF
TRBJ1-5 TRBV27 . . TGTGCCAGCAGTTTATTGGGGGGAGGACAGCCCCAGCATTTT CASSLLGGGQPQHF
TRBJ2-7 TRBV7-3 . . TGTGCCAGCAGCTTTCACGAGGCCCCCTACGAGCAGTACTTC CASSFHEAPYEQYF
TRBJ2-2 TRBV18 . . TGTGCCAGCTCACCATTAACCGGGGAGCTGTTTTTT CASSPLTGELFF
TRBJ1-1 TRBV19 . . TGTGCCAGTAGTAATCGAGAAGCTTTCTTT CASSNREAFF
TRBJ1-2 TRBV9 . . TGTGCCAGCAGCGTTGACGGCTATGGCTACACCTTC CASSVDGYGYTF
TRBJ2-7 TRBV10-3 . . TGTGCCACCAGCATTACAGGGCCATCTAACTACGAGCAGTACTTC CATSITGPSNYEQYF
TRBJ2-7 TRBV4-2 TRBD2 . TGTGCCAGCAGCCAAGATAGCGGGGGGGTCGACGAGCAGTACTTC CASSQDSGGVDEQYF
TRBJ1-6 TRBV7-9 . . TGTGCCAGCAGCTTAGGACAGGTAGATAATTCACCCCTCCACTTT CASSLGQVDNSPLHF
TRBJ1-1 TRBV19 . few TGTGCCAGTTTAGAAAGAGGAGTTACTGAAGCTTTCTTT CASLERGVTEAFF
TRBJ1-2 TRBV28 . few TGTGCCACCGTGACACGATCACACAACTATGGCTACACCTTC CATVTRSHNYGYTF
TRBJ1-4 TRBV30 . . TGTGCCTGGAATCCGGTCCCTAATGAAAAACTGTTTTTT CAWNPVPNEKLFF
TRBJ1-1 TRBV19 . . TGTGCCAGTAGTAGTGACAGAGAGAACACTGAAGCTTTCTTT CASSSDRENTEAFF
TRBJ1-5 TRBV18 . . TGTGCCAGCCGACCGGGAGGCAATCAGCCCCAGCATTTT CASRPGGNQPQHF
TRBJ2-4 TRBV21-1 . . TGTGCCAGCCAAAGGAACATTCAGTACTTC CASQRNIQYF
TRBJ1-1 TRBV6-1 . . TGTGCCAGCGGTGACAAGACGAACACTGAAGCTTTCTTT CASGDKTNTEAFF
TRBJ2-3 TRBV11-3 TRBD2 once TGTGCCAGCAGCTTTACGGGGGGGACAGATACGCAGTATTTT CASSFTGGTDTQYF
TRBJ2-7 TRBV9 . . TGTGCCAGCAGCCTTGATAAAAACGAGCAGTACTTC CASSLDKNEQYF
TRBJ1-1 TRBV27 . . TGTGCCAGCAAGGGAACCGGGACAAGAAACACTGAAGCTTTCTTT CASKGTGTRNTEAFF
TRBJ1-4 TRBV12-1 . . TGTGCCAGCAGCTTTGCGGTTTGCAGGGCCGGGGGGGGCGGTGAAAAACTGTTTTTT CASSFAVCRAGGGGEKLFF
TRBJ1-6 TRBV7-2 . . TGTGCCAGCGCAGTTCTGGGCAATTCACCCCTCCACTTT CASAVLGNSPLHF
TRBJ1-2 TRBV5-8 . . TGTGCCAGCAGCTTGCCCCGGACAAATGGCTACACCTTC CASSLPRTNGYTF
TRBJ1-2 TRBV19 . . TGTGCCAGTAAAATCGACGGGACCTATGGCTACACCTTC CASKIDGTYGYTF
TRBJ1-5 TRBV2 TRBD1 . TGTGCCAGCAGTAGGGGACAGGGTAGCAATCAGCCCCAGCATTTT CASSRGQGSNQPQHF
TRBJ2-5 TRBV9 TRBD2 . TGTGCCAGCAGCGGCCATACTAGCGGGGGACAAGAGACCCAGTACTTC CASSGHTSGGQETQYF
TRBJ1-2 TRBV29-1 TRBD1 . TGCAGCTTCACCGGGACAGGGGACTATGGCTACACCTTC CSFTGTGDYGYTF
TRBJ2-7 TRBV12-3/TRBV12-4 . . TGTGCCAGCAGTTTAGACAGCGCCTACGAGCAGTACTTC CASSLDSAYEQYF
TRBJ2-3 TRBV19 . . TGTGCCAGTCAACCTCGACCGGGCACAGATACGCAGTATTTT CASQPRPGTDTQYF
TRBJ2-2 TRBV6-7 . . TGTGCCAGGGGGAACTCGTCGACAGTTCTTACCGGGGAGCTGTTTTTT CARGNSSTVLTGELFF
TRBJ2-5 TRBV19 . . TGTGCCAGTAGTACCCCCGGGCAGGGGGGAGAGACCCAGTACTTC CASSTPGQGGETQYF
TRBJ1-6 TRBV3-1/TRBV3-2 . . TGTGCCAGCAGCCAAGACCCAAGACAGTATCGGTCACCCCTCCACTTT CASSQDPRQYRSPLHF
TRBJ2-7 TRBV27 . . TGTGCCAGCAGATTGGACAGTGAGAGCTCCTACGAGCAGTACTTC CASRLDSESSYEQYF
TRBJ1-1 TRBV20-1 . . TGCGGAGCCCTCATGAACACTGAAGCTTTCTTT CGALMNTEAFF
TRBJ1-1 TRBV18 . . TGTGCCAGCTCACCCCCGTATCCAGGGGAGACTGAAGCTTTCTTT CASSPPYPGETEAFF
TRBJ2-5 TRBV27 TRBD2 . TGTGCCAGCAGTTTAACTAGCGGGGATGGGACCCAGTACTTC CASSLTSGDGTQYF
TRBJ2-3 TRBV5-4 . . TGTGCCAGCAGCTTGGCTCCTGATCGCGGACCTAGCACAGATACGCAGTATTTT CASSLAPDRGPSTDTQYF
TRBJ1-1 TRBV5-1 . . TGCGCCAGCAGCGGTTGGGCGGGAACTGAAGCTTTCTTT CASSGWAGTEAFF
TRBJ2-7 TRBV5-4 TRBD1 . TGTGCCAGCAGCGAACGGACAGGGGTCACCTCCGAGCAGTACTTC CASSERTGVTSEQYF
TRBJ2-1 TRBV6-4 . . TGTGCCAGCAGTGAGGGGCTAGCAGCGAATGAGCAGTTCTTC CASSEGLAANEQFF
TRBJ1-1 TRBV18 . . TGTGCCAGCTCACCATTCCGCCCCAGGGTGTCTGAAGCTTTCTTT CASSPFRPRVSEAFF
TRBJ2-1 TRBV27 . . TGTGCCAGCAGTCCGGAGAGCTCCTACAATGAGCAGTTCTTC CASSPESSYNEQFF
TRBJ1-2 TRBV19 . . TGTGCCAGTAGTGTGGGCTATGGCTACACCTTC CASSVGYGYTF
TRBJ2-3 TRBV7-7 TRBD1 . TGTGCTAGCAGCTGGCCGACAGGGGGATTATCAGATACGCAGTATTTT CASSWPTGGLSDTQYF
TRBJ2-1 TRBV27 TRBD2 . TGTGCCACTCATGGGGGACTAGCGAGTAATGAGCAGTTCTTC CATHGGLASNEQFF
TRBJ1-3 TRBV11-2 . . TGTGCCAGCAGCCATATGAGGAGATCCCTACCTGGAAACACCATATATTTT CASSHMRRSLPGNTIYF
TRBJ1-5 TRBV12-3/TRBV12-4 . . TGTGCCAGCAGTTTTACAGGGAACCAGCCCCAGCATTTT CASSFTGNQPQHF
TRBJ1-5 TRBV4-3 . . TGCGCCAGCAGCCAAGAGTTCGGCAGTAGCAATCAGCCCCAGCATTTT CASSQEFGSSNQPQHF
TRBJ1-4 TRBV28 . . TGTGCCTCGGGTCTAGGGGGTGAAAAACTGTTTTTT CASGLGGEKLFF